This T cell receptor (beta chain) was captured in a study of immune heterogeneity within non-small cell lung tumors. Across the study: The composition of the tumors was several squamous cell carcinomas, 10 non-squamous carcinomas and 1 not otherwise specified. Findings and caveats of the study: Largely distinct from one individual patient to the next were the high-frequency T-cell receptor beta clonotypes. Multiple tumor sites within a patient showed recurrence of identical dominant CDR3 beta clonotypes; site-unique high-frequency clones were present as well.

V was clipped by 1 base and J by 2 bases; unmatched bases: 8. CDR1 is MDHEN, CDR2 SYDVKM, per germline. CDR3 size: 16 residues. A first 10-cycle multiplex round used 32 V-gene and 13 J-gene primers on TCR beta CDR3. A single record per CDR3 protein comes from TCRdb applying MiXCR to the multiplex PCR reads. The sample lists 2,800 or so distinct CDR3 sequences; 55% were seen once. The authors used roughly 600 ng of bulk tumor genomic DNA per sample as template. Spaced far apart, several biopsies were taken from each primary tumor during surgery. It was patients with untreated, newly diagnosed non-small cell lung cancer who underwent curative surgery. All donors had received a new diagnosis of non-small cell lung cancer and were undergoing surgery with curative intent. Regarding this clonotype: Its antigen remains unknown.

The gene calls are TRBV28 and TRBJ2-7; the match to TRBD2 covers 7 bases. Sequenced material: lung tumor tissue. The origin of this receptor is a man in his 60s with non-small cell lung cancer. CDR3 nucleotide sequence: TGTGCCAGCAGTTTATTCGGTCGGGCGGGAGCCTACGAGCAGTACTTC. Protein product: CASSLFGRAGAYEQYF.